The table lists the clone carrying this T cell receptor (beta chain) with many counts. TCRdb reprocessed the 5' RACE reads with MiXCR, giving one entry per CDR3 protein. The sample carries about 44,000 distinct CDR3 sequences, more than 10% recorded once. The sample originates from a study of early T cells in non-severe SARS-CoV-2 infection. Trimming removed 1 base from V and 5 bases from J, with 10 bases in between. The germline V gene has CDR1 MNHEY and CDR2 SVGEGT. The CDR3 runs to 14 residues. The sequencing input was whole blood. This TCR was recovered from an adult who was a healthcare worker with PCR-confirmed SARS-CoV-2 infection or an uninfected control (not recorded which). This sequence joins TRBV6-2 or TRBV6-3 and TRBJ2-3; D is ambiguous. CDR3 DNA sequence: TGTGCCAGCAGTTACTATACGATCGAAGATACGCAGTATTTT. Its translation: CASSYYTIEDTQYF.